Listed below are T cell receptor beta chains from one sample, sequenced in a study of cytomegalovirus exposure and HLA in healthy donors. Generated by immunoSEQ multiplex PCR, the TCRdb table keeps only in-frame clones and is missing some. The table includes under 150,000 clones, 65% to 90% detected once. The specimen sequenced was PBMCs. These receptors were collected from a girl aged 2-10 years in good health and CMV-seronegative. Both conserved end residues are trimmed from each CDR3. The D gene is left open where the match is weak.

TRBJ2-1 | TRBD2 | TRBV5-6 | ASSLGLAGDNEQF
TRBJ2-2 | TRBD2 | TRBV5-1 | ASSQDGPWEGSGGELF
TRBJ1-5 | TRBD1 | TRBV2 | ASSAGQTYNQPQH
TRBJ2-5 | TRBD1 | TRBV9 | ASSVAGGSWETQY
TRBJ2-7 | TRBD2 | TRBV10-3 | AISHGLAGTGGSYEQY
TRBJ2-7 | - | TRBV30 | AWEPGGYEQY
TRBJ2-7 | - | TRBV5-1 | ASSLVGYERY
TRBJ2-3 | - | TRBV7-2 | ASNGLITDTQY
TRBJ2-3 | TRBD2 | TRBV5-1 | ASRFFSGTSGTDTQY
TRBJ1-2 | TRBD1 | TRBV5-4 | ASSLAGQGENYGYT
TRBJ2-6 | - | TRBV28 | ASSTQGGRNSGANVLT
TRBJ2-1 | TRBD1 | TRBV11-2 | ASSTHRGNSEQF
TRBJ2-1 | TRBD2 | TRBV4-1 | ASSQDPRLAVYNEQF
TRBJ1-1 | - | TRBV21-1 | ASSKESGHTEAF
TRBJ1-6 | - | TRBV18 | ASSDTWEVMAYNSPLH
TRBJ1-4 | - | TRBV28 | ASKPGAWEKLF
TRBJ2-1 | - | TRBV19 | ASSIDSRSYNEQF
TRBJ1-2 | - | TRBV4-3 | ASSQVSGYGYT
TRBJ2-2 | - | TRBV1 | TSSQNWASGDNTGELF
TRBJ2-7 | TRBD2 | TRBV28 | ASFPAGRIDEQY
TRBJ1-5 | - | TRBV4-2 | ASSLQVGPGQPQH
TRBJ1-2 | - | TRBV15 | ATSTLGANYGYT
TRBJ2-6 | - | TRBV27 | ASGAGRGIWGANVLT
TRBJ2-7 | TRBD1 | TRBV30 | AWSGPWDRRY
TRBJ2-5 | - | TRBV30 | AWSRGRGGEQY
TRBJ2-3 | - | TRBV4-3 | ASSLAVVGTDTQY
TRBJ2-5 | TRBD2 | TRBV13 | ASSPKAGATQETQY
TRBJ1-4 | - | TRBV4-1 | ASSQDSGYVREKLF
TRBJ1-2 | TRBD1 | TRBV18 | ASSPPEGAYGYT
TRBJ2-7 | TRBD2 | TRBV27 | ASSLRRLAGASSYEQY
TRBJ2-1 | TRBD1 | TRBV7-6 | ASSFDRVSNEQF
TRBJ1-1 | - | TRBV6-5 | ASRAGMNTEAF
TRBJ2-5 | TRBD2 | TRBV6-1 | ASRGLAGGPETQY
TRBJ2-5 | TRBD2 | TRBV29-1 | SVQSGRAEETQY
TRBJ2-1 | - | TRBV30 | AWSIGGSYNEQF
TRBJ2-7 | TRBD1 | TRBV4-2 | ASSQDWGDRTYEQY
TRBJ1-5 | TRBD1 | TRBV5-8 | ASSATGGEVSYQPQH
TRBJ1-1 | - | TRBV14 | ASSQYLQLNTEAF
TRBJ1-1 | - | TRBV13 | ASSLGTHPNTEAF
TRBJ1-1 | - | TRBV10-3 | AISPDTVNTEAF
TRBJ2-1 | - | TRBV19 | ASSMFLGRNEQF